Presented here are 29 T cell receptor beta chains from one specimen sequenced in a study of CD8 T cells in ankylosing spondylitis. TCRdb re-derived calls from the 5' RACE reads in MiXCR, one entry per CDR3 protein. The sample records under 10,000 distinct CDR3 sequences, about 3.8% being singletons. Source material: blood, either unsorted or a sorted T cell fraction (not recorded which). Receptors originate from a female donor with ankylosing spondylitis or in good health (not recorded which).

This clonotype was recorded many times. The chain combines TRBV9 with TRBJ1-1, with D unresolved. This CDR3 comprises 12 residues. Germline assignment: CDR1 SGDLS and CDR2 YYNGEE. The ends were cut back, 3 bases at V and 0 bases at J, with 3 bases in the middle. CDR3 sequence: CASSGLNTEAFF. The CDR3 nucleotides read TGTGCCAGCAGCGGACTGAACACTGAAGCTTTCTTT.

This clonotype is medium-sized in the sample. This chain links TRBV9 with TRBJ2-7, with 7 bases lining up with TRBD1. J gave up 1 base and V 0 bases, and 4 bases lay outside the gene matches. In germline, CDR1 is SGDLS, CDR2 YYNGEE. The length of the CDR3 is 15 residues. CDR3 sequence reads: CASSVEATGSYEQYF. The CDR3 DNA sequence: TGTGCCAGCAGCGTAGAAGCGACAGGGTCCTACGAGCAGTACTTC.

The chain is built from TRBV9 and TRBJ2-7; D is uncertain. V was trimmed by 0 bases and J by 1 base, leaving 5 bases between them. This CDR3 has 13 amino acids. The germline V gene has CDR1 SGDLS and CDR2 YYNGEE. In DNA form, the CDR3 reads TGTGCCAGCAGCGTAGACCAGTCCTACGAGCAGTACTTC. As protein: CASSVDQSYEQYF.

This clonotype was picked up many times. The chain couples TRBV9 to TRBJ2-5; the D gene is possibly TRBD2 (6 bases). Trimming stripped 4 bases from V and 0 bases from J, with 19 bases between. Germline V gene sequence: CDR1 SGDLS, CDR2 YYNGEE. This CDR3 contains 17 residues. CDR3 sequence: CASSPRDFPGYQETQYF. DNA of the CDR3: TGTGCCAGCAGCCCCAGGGACTTCCCTGGGTACCAAGAGACCCAGTACTTC.

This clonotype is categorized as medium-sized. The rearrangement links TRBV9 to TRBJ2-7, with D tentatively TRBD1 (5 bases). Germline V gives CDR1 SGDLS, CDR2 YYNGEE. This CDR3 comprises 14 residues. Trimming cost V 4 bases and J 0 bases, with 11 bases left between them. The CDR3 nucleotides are TGTGCCAGCAGCCCAGACAGTCCCTCCTACGAGCAGTACTTC. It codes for CASSPDSPSYEQYF.

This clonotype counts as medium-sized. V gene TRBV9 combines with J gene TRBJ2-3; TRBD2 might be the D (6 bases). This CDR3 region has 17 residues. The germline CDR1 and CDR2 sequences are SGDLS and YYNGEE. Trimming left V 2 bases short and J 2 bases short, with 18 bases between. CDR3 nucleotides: TGTGCCAGCAGCGTCCCGGGACTTTCTCCCCACACAGATACGCAGTATTTT. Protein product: CASSVPGLSPHTDTQYF.

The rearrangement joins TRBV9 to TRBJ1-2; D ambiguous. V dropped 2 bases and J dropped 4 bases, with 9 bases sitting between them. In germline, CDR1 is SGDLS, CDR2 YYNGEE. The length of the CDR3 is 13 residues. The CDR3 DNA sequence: TGTGCCAGCAGCGTCGATGATACCTATGGCTACACCTTC. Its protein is CASSVDDTYGYTF.

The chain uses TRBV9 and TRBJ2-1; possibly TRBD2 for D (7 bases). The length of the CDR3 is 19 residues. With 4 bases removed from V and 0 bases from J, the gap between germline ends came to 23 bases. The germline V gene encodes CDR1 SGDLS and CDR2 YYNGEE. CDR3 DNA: TGTGCCAGCAGCACCGACCCCGTCTCCGCGGGGGCCTCCTACAATGAGCAGTTCTTC. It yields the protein CASSTDPVSAGASYNEQFF.

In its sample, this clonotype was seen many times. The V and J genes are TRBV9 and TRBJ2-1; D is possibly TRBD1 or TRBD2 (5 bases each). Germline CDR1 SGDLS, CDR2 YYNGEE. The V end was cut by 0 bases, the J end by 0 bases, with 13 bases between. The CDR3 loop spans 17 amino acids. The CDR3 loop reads CASSVEVGASSYNEQFF. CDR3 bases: TGTGCCAGCAGCGTAGAGGTCGGGGCAAGCTCCTACAATGAGCAGTTCTTC.

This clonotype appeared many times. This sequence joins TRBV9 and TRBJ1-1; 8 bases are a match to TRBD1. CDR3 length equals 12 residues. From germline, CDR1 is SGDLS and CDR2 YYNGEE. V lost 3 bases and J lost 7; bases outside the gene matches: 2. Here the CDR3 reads CASSGTGYEAFF. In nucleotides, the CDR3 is TGTGCCAGCAGCGGGACAGGGTATGAAGCTTTCTTT.

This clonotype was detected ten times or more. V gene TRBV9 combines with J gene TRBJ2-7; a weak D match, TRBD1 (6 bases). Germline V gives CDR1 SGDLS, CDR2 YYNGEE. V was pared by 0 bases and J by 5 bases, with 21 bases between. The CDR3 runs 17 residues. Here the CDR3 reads CASSVGKLRDKANEQYF. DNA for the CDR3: TGTGCCAGCAGCGTAGGGAAACTCCGGGACAAGGCGAACGAGCAGTACTTC.

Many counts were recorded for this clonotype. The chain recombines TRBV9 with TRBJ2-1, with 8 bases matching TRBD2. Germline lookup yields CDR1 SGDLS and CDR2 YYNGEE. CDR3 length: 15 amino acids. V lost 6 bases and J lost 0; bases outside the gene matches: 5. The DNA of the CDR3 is TGTGCCAGCACGCCGGGGGGGAGCTCCTACAATGAGCAGTTCTTC. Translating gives CASTPGGSSYNEQFF.

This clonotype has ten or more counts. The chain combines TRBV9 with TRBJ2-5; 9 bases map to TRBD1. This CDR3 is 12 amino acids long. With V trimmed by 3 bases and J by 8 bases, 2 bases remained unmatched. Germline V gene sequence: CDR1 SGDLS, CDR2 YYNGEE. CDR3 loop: CASSGTGDTQYF. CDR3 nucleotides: TGTGCCAGCAGCGGGACAGGGGACACCCAGTACTTC.

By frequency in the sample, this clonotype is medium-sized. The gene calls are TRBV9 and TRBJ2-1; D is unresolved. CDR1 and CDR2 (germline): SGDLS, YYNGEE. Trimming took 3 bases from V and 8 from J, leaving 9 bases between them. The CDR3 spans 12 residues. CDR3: CASSASWDEQFF. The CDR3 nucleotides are TGTGCCAGCAGCGCCAGCTGGGATGAGCAGTTCTTC.

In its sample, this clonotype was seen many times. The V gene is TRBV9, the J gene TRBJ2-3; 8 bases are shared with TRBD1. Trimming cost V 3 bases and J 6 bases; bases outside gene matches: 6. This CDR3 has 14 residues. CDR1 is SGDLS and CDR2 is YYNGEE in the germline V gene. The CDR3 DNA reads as TGTGCCAGCAGCGACGACAGGGGTACGGATACGCAGTATTTT. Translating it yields CASSDDRGTDTQYF.

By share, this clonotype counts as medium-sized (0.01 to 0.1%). The CDR3 region has the DNA TGTGCCAGCAGCGTTAGTCCAGGGATCGGGACAGATACGCAGTATTTT. As protein: CASSVSPGIGTDTQYF. The V and J genes are TRBV9 and TRBJ2-3, with a tentative D call TRBD1 (5 bases). Germline V gives CDR1 SGDLS, CDR2 YYNGEE. This CDR3 has 16 amino acids. V lost 2 bases and J lost 3, with 16 bases in between.

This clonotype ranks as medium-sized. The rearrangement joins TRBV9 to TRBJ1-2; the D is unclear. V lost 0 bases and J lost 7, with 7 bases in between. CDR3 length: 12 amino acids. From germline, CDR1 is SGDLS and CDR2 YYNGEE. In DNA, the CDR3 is TGTGCCAGCAGCGTAGGAGGTGCTGGCTACACCTTC. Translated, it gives CASSVGGAGYTF.

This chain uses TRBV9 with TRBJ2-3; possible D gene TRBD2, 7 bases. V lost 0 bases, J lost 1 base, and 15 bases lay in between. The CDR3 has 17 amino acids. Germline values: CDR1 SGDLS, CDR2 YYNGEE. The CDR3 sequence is CASSVVGGALGTDTQYF. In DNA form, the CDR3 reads TGTGCCAGCAGCGTAGTAGGGGGGGCCTTGGGCACAGATACGCAGTATTTT.

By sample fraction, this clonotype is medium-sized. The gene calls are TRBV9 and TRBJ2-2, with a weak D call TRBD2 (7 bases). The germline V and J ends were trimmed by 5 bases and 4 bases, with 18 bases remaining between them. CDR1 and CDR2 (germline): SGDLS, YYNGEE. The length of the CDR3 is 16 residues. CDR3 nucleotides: TGTGCCAGCAGTTACCTGGGGGCGGGGGCCACCGGGGAGCTGTTTTTT. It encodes CASSYLGAGATGELFF.

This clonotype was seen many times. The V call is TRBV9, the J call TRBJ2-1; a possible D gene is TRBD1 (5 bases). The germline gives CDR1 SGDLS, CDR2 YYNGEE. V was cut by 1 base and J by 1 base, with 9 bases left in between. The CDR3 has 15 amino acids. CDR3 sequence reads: CASSVQGLSYNEQFF. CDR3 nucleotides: TGTGCCAGCAGCGTACAGGGTCTGTCCTACAATGAGCAGTTCTTC.

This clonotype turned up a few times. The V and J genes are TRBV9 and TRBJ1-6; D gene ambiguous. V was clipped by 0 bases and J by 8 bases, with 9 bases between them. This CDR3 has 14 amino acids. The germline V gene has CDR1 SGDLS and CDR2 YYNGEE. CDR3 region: CASSVEAGYSPLHF. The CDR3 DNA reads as TGTGCCAGCAGCGTAGAAGCCGGCTATTCACCCCTCCACTTT.

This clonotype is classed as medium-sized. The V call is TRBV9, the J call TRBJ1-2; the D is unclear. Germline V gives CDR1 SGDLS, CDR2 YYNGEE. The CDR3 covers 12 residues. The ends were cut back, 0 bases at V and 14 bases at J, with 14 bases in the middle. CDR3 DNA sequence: TGTGCCAGCAGCGTAGCTGAGACACCACGGACCTTC. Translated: CASSVAETPRTF.

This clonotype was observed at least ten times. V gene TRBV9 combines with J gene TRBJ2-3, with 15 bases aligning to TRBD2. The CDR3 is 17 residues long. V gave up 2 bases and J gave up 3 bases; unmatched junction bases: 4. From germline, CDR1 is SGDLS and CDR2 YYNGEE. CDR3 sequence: CASSVGTSGGFTDTQYF. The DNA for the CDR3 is TGTGCCAGCAGCGTTGGGACTAGCGGGGGGTTTACAGATACGCAGTATTTT.

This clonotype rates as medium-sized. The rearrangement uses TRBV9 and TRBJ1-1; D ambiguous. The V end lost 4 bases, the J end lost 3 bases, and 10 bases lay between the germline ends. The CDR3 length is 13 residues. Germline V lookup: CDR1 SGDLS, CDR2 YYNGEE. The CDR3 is CASSPDGYTEAFF. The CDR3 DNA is TGTGCCAGCAGCCCCGACGGATACACTGAAGCTTTCTTT. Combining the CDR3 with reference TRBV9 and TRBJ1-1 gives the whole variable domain DSGVTQTPKHLITATGQRVTLRCSPRSGDLSVYWYQQSLDQGLQFLIQYYNGEERAKGNILERFSAQQFPDLHSELNLSSLELGDSALYFCASSPDGYTEAFFGQGTRLTVV.

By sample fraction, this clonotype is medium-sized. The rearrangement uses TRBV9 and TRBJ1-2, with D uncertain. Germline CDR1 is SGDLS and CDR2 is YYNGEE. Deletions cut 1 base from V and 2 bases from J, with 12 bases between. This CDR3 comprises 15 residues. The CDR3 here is CASSVTHGRNYGYTF. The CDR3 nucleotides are TGTGCCAGCAGCGTAACTCACGGGCGGAACTATGGCTACACCTTC.

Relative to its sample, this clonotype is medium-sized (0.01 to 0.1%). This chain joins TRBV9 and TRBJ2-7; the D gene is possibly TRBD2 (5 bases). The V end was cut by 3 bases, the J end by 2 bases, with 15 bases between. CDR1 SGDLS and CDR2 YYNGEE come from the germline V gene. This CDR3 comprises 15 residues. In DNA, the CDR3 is TGTGCCAGCAGCGCGGGGAACAGTGCGCCCTACGAGCAGTACTTC. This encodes CASSAGNSAPYEQYF.

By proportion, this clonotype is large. The CDR3 nucleotides read TGTGCCAGCAGCCCCCGAATTTATGATGGCTACACCTTC. Protein sequence: CASSPRIYDGYTF. The chain combines TRBV9 with TRBJ1-2, with D uncertain. V was trimmed by 4 bases and J by 6 bases, leaving 13 bases between them. The CDR3 extends over 13 amino acids. Germline CDR1 reads SGDLS; CDR2 reads YYNGEE.

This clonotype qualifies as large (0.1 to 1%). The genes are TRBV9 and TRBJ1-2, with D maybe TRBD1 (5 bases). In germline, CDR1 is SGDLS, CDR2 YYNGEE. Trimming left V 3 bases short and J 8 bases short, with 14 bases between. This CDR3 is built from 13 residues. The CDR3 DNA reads TGTGCCAGCAGCGCTCAGGGTCTGGGCGGCTACACCTTC. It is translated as CASSAQGLGGYTF.

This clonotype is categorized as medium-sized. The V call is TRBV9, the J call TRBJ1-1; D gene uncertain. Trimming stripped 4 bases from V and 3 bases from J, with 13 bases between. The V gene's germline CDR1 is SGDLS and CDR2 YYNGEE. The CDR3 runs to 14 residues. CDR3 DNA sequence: TGTGCCAGCAGCTTAGAAGGAGTTTACACTGAAGCTTTCTTT. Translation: CASSLEGVYTEAFF.